These T cell receptor beta chains were read from a single sample in a study of post-analysis software for immune sequencing data. MiXCR, run by TCRdb on the PCR reads, gives a single entry per CDR3 protein. In the table there are a few hundred thousand distinct CDR3 sequences, just over 35% of which are singletons. The sequenced material came from blood. These TCRs come from a girl aged 5 to 17 with multiple sclerosis. Both conserved end residues are part of each CDR3. D genes are given only for firm matches. Part of the rows lack a size; the others show once, few, many or a class for expanded clones.

CDR3aa: CASSLRQLSTEAFF
CDR3nt: TGCGCCAGCAGCTTGAGGCAGTTGAGCACTGAAGCTTTCTTT
j_gene: TRBJ1-1
v_gene: TRBV5-1
abundance: NA
d_gene: NA

CDR3aa: CASSEATSGAGETQYF
CDR3nt: TGTGCCAGCAGTGAAGCAACTAGCGGGGCAGGGGAGACCCAGTACTTC
j_gene: TRBJ2-5
v_gene: TRBV2
abundance: NA
d_gene: TRBD2

CDR3aa: CASSYTARSTSGANVLTF
CDR3nt: TGTGCCAGCAGTTACACCGCCAGATCAACCTCTGGGGCCAACGTCCTGACTTTC
j_gene: TRBJ2-6
v_gene: TRBV6-2/TRBV6-3
abundance: many
d_gene: NA

CDR3aa: CSARVGTTRRNNEQFF
CDR3nt: TGCAGTGCTAGAGTGGGGACCACGCGGCGCAACAATGAGCAGTTCTTC
j_gene: TRBJ2-1
v_gene: TRBV20-1
abundance: few
d_gene: NA

CDR3aa: CASSDAWMNTEAFF
CDR3nt: TGTGCCAGCAGTGACGCGTGGATGAACACTGAAGCTTTCTTT
j_gene: TRBJ1-1
v_gene: TRBV6-1
abundance: many
d_gene: NA

CDR3aa: CASSHPGTRNTEAFF
CDR3nt: TGCGCCAGCAGCCACCCCGGGACGAGGAACACTGAAGCTTTCTTT
j_gene: TRBJ1-1
v_gene: TRBV4-1
abundance: many
d_gene: NA

CDR3aa: CATSDSWTRNQPQHF
CDR3nt: TGTGCCACCAGTGATTCGTGGACGCGCAATCAGCCCCAGCATTTT
j_gene: TRBJ1-5
v_gene: TRBV24-1
abundance: few
d_gene: NA

CDR3aa: CASSLVAGNNEQFF
CDR3nt: TGTGCCAGCAGCTTAGTAGCGGGGAACAATGAGCAGTTCTTC
j_gene: TRBJ2-1
v_gene: TRBV7-2
abundance: many
d_gene: TRBD2

CDR3aa: CASSPHPLAGTGELFF
CDR3nt: TGTGCCAGCAGTCCCCACCCCCTAGCGGGGACCGGGGAGCTGTTTTTT
j_gene: TRBJ2-2
v_gene: TRBV6-1
abundance: many
d_gene: TRBD2

CDR3aa: CASSSDRNDEQFF
CDR3nt: TGTGCCAGCAGCTCGGATAGGAATGATGAGCAGTTCTTC
j_gene: TRBJ2-1
v_gene: TRBV7-2
abundance: few
d_gene: NA

CDR3aa: CASSLVGASGELFF
CDR3nt: TGTGCCAGCAGCTTGGTGGGGGCCTCCGGGGAGCTGTTTTTT
j_gene: TRBJ2-2
v_gene: TRBV5-5
abundance: few
d_gene: NA

CDR3aa: CSARDPVLAKNIQYF
CDR3nt: TGCAGTGCTAGAGATCCAGTCCTAGCCAAAAACATTCAGTACTTC
j_gene: TRBJ2-4
v_gene: TRBV20-1
abundance: many
d_gene: NA

CDR3aa: CSVGNAKGLNTEAFF
CDR3nt: TGCAGCGTTGGCAATGCGAAGGGCTTAAACACTGAAGCTTTCTTT
j_gene: TRBJ1-1
v_gene: TRBV29-1
abundance: many
d_gene: NA

CDR3aa: CASSEGDRVADTQYF
CDR3nt: TGTGCCAGCTCCGAAGGGGACAGGGTCGCAGATACGCAGTATTTT
j_gene: TRBJ2-3
v_gene: TRBV7-3
abundance: many
d_gene: TRBD1

CDR3aa: CASRPAGNFYEQYF
CDR3nt: TGTGCCAGCAGGCCAGCTGGGAACTTCTACGAGCAGTACTTC
j_gene: TRBJ2-7
v_gene: TRBV12-3/TRBV12-4
abundance: NA
d_gene: NA

CDR3aa: CASRVYRGQGLSAGGYTF
CDR3nt: TGTGCCAGCAGAGTTTACAGGGGGCAGGGACTTTCCGCCGGGGGCTACACCTTC
j_gene: TRBJ1-2
v_gene: TRBV28
abundance: NA
d_gene: TRBD1

CDR3aa: CASSSSGAVRETQYF
CDR3nt: TGTGCCAGCAGCTCCAGCGGTGCTGTACGAGAGACCCAGTACTTC
j_gene: TRBJ2-5
v_gene: TRBV7-3
abundance: NA
d_gene: NA

CDR3aa: CAIRPGVMNTEAFF
CDR3nt: TGTGCCATCAGGCCGGGGGTGATGAACACTGAAGCTTTCTTT
j_gene: TRBJ1-1
v_gene: TRBV10-3
abundance: few
d_gene: NA

CDR3aa: CASSYDVSGANVLTF
CDR3nt: TGTGCCAGCAGTTACGACGTCTCTGGGGCCAACGTCCTGACTTTC
j_gene: TRBJ2-6
v_gene: TRBV6-5
abundance: many
d_gene: NA

CDR3aa: CSVVGPEAFF
CDR3nt: TGCAGCGTTGTGGGGCCCGAAGCTTTCTTT
j_gene: TRBJ1-1
v_gene: TRBV29-1
abundance: NA
d_gene: NA

CDR3aa: CATMGRSEQFF
CDR3nt: TGTGCCACCATGGGGAGGAGTGAGCAGTTCTTC
j_gene: TRBJ2-1
v_gene: TRBV24-1
abundance: many
d_gene: NA

CDR3aa: CSVAGRSYNEQFF
CDR3nt: TGCAGCGTAGCGGGAAGGTCCTACAATGAGCAGTTCTTC
j_gene: TRBJ2-1
v_gene: TRBV29-1
abundance: many
d_gene: TRBD2

CDR3aa: CATSRAYRGAGNTIYF
CDR3nt: TGTGCCACCAGCAGAGCCTATCGGGGGGCTGGAAACACCATATATTTT
j_gene: TRBJ1-3
v_gene: TRBV15
abundance: NA
d_gene: NA

CDR3aa: CASSITSGGANEQFF
CDR3nt: TGCGCCAGCAGCATCACTAGCGGGGGAGCCAATGAGCAGTTCTTC
j_gene: TRBJ2-1
v_gene: TRBV5-1
abundance: NA
d_gene: TRBD2

CDR3aa: CASSYRREGEAFF
CDR3nt: TGTGCCAGCAGTTACCGCAGGGAAGGGGAAGCTTTCTTT
j_gene: TRBJ1-1
v_gene: TRBV6-2/TRBV6-3
abundance: few
d_gene: NA

CDR3aa: CASSEVNVGEQFF
CDR3nt: TGTGCCAGCAGTGAAGTGAATGTAGGTGAGCAGTTCTTC
j_gene: TRBJ2-1
v_gene: TRBV6-1
abundance: once
d_gene: NA

CDR3aa: CASSLGGGDQETQYF
CDR3nt: TGTGCCAGCAGCTTGGGGGGGGGGGATCAAGAGACCCAGTACTTC
j_gene: TRBJ2-5
v_gene: TRBV7-2
abundance: many
d_gene: TRBD2

CDR3aa: CSAYRGLDTGELFF
CDR3nt: TGCAGTGCCTACAGGGGGTTGGACACCGGGGAGCTGTTTTTT
j_gene: TRBJ2-2
v_gene: TRBV20-1
abundance: NA
d_gene: TRBD1

CDR3aa: CASSLGRQGPTNEKLFF
CDR3nt: TGCGCCAGCAGCTTGGGGAGACAGGGCCCAACTAATGAAAAACTGTTTTTT
j_gene: TRBJ1-4
v_gene: TRBV5-1
abundance: many
d_gene: TRBD1

CDR3aa: CASSSYAHSTGGYEQYF
CDR3nt: TGTGCCAGCAGCTCCTACGCCCATTCGACAGGGGGCTACGAGCAGTACTTC
j_gene: TRBJ2-7
v_gene: TRBV7-3
abundance: few
d_gene: TRBD1

CDR3aa: CASSPTGGQSYEQYF
CDR3nt: TGTGCCAGCAGCCCGACAGGGGGTCAGTCCTACGAGCAGTACTTC
j_gene: TRBJ2-7
v_gene: TRBV7-8
abundance: few
d_gene: TRBD1

CDR3aa: CASSLGKGEQYF
CDR3nt: TGTGCCAGCAGCTTGGGGAAGGGCGAGCAGTACTTC
j_gene: TRBJ2-7
v_gene: TRBV7-9
abundance: few
d_gene: NA

CDR3aa: CSARDAIYSNQPQHF
CDR3nt: TGCAGTGCTAGAGATGCGATTTATAGCAATCAGCCCCAGCATTTT
j_gene: TRBJ1-5
v_gene: TRBV20-1
abundance: NA
d_gene: NA

CDR3aa: CATSDGSRPAFF
CDR3nt: TGTGCCACCAGTGACGGGTCCAGACCAGCTTTCTTT
j_gene: TRBJ1-1
v_gene: TRBV24-1
abundance: many
d_gene: NA

CDR3aa: CASGPGGFSYNEQFF
CDR3nt: TGTGCTAGTGGTCCCGGGGGATTCTCCTACAATGAGCAGTTCTTC
j_gene: TRBJ2-1
v_gene: TRBV12-5
abundance: NA
d_gene: NA

CDR3aa: CASGTTGWDTEAFF
CDR3nt: TGTGCCAGCGGTACGACAGGGTGGGACACTGAAGCTTTCTTT
j_gene: TRBJ1-1
v_gene: TRBV6-6
abundance: few
d_gene: TRBD1

CDR3aa: CASSQDEAGAITDTQYF
CDR3nt: TGCGCCAGCAGCCAAGATGAAGCGGGGGCCATCACAGATACGCAGTATTTT
j_gene: TRBJ2-3
v_gene: TRBV4-1
abundance: many
d_gene: TRBD2

CDR3aa: CASSVAEVYGYTF
CDR3nt: TGTGCCAGCAGTGTGGCCGAAGTCTATGGCTACACCTTC
j_gene: TRBJ1-2
v_gene: TRBV6-1
abundance: many
d_gene: NA

CDR3aa: CASSAPQGTYPGNTIYF
CDR3nt: TGTGCCAGCAGTGCCCCACAGGGGACCTATCCTGGAAACACCATATATTTT
j_gene: TRBJ1-3
v_gene: TRBV6-1
abundance: NA
d_gene: TRBD1

CDR3aa: CASSSSLRGGPNYGYTF
CDR3nt: TGTGCCAGCAGCAGCAGCTTAAGGGGGGGGCCTAACTATGGCTACACCTTC
j_gene: TRBJ1-2
v_gene: TRBV12-3/TRBV12-4
abundance: few
d_gene: NA